This T cell receptor (beta chain) emerged from a study of blood T cell repertoires in COVID-19. Study-level background: Samples came from the United States, Italy and Spain, spanning acute and convalescent COVID-19. PBMCs, B-cell-depleted T cells, or T cells provided the cDNA or gDNA that made up the material.

As originally analysed: Nucleated cell counts were estimated from reference gene primer amplification. TCRdb's copy holds only in-frame clones and misses some; the assay was immunoSEQ multiplex PCR. That table furnishes V, J and clone size, whereas the DNA furnished D and trimming. This table holds about 130,000 clones, about 85% found once. V lost 8 bases, J lost 8 bases, and 9 bases stayed unmatched. Germline values: CDR1 LGHNT, CDR2 FRNRAP. CDR3 length: 14 amino acids. Sequenced input: peripheral blood. The chain is built from TRBV12-5 and TRBJ2-1; TRBD1 matches 10 bases. The sequence was collected from a human donor in a cohort sampled during active COVID-19. CDR3 sequence reads: CASLPGQGSDEQFF. The CDR3, as DNA: TGTGCTAGTCTACCGGGACAGGGGAGCGATGAGCAGTTCTTC.